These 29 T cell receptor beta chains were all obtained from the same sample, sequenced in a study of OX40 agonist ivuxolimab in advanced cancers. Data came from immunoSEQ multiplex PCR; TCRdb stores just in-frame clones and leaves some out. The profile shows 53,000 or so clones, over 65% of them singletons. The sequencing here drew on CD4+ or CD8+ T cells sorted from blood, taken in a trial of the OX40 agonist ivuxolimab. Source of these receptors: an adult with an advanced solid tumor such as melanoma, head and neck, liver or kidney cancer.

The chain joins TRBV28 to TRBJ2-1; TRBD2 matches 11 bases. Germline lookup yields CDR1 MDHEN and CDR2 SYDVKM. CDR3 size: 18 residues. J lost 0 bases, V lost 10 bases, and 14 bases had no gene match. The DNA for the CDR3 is TGTGCCATCCTCGAGATAGCGGGAGGGAAAAGCTCCTACAATGAGCAGTTCTTC. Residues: CAILEIAGGKSSYNEQFF.

The CDR3 loop reads CASGAAENQPQHF. CDR3 nucleotides: TGTGCCAGCGGGGCAGCAGAAAATCAGCCCCAGCATTTT. The rearrangement links TRBV6-5 to TRBJ1-5, with D perhaps matching TRBD1 (5 bases). This CDR3 contains 13 residues. Trimming stripped 8 bases from V and 4 bases from J, with 12 bases between. CDR1 and CDR2 (germline): MNHEY, SVGAGI.

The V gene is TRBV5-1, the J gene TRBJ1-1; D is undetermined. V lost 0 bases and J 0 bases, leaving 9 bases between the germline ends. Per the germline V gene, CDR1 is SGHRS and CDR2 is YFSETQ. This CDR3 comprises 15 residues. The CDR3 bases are TGCGCCAGCAGCTTGGGACACAATATGAACACTGAAGCTTTCTTT. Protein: CASSLGHNMNTEAFF.

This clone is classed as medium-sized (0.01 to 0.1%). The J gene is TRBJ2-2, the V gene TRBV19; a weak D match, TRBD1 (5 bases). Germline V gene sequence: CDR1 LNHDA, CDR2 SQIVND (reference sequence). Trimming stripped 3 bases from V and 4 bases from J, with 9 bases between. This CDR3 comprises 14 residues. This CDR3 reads CASSIQGSTGELFF. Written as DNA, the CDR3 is TGTGCCAGTAGTATCCAGGGATCCACCGGGGAGCTGTTTTTT.

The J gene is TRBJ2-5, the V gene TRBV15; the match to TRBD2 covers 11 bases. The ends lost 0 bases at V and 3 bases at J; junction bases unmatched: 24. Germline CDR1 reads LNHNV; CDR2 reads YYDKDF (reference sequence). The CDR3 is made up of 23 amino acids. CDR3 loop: CATSRDRVSGRALELWGKETQYF. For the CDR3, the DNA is TGTGCCACCAGCAGAGATCGAGTTAGCGGGAGGGCCCTGGAACTTTGGGGTAAAGAGACCCAGTACTTC.

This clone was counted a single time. Here the CDR3 DNA reads TGTGCCAGCAGCTTACAGGGGGCCGGGGAAAAACTGTTTTTT. Its protein product is CASSLQGAGEKLFF. The chain is built from TRBV5-4 and TRBJ1-4; 9 bases are a match to TRBD1. This CDR3 has 14 residues. From germline, CDR1 is SGHNT and CDR2 YYREEE (reference sequence). V was clipped by 2 bases and J by 8 bases; unmatched bases: 4.

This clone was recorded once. Here the CDR3 reads CASSQGFRGTGTDTQYF. The DNA for the CDR3 is TGTGCCAGCAGCCAAGGGTTCAGGGGCACAGGTACAGATACGCAGTATTTT. The gene calls are TRBV14 and TRBJ2-3; perhaps TRBD1 as D (6 bases). The germline V and J ends were trimmed by 1 base and 3 bases, with 17 bases remaining between them. Germline V lookup: CDR1 SGHDN, CDR2 FVKESK. The CDR3 extends over 17 amino acids.

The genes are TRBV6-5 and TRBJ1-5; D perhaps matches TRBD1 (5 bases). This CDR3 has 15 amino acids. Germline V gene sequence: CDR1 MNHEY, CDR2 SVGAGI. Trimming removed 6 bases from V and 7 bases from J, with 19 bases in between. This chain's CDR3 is CASSPLKGTVQPQHF. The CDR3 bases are TGTGCCAGCAGCCCCCTAAAGGGGACCGTACAGCCCCAGCATTTT.

CDR3 bases: TGTGCCAGCAGTTTCATACAGGGGAACTATGGCTACACCTTC. Its protein is CASSFIQGNYGYTF. The rearrangement uses TRBV28 and TRBJ1-2, with 7 bases identical to TRBD1. This CDR3 is 14 amino acids long. After removal of 3 bases from V and 2 bases from J, the junction contained 3 bases not matched to a gene. Germline V gene sequence: CDR1 MDHEN, CDR2 SYDVKM.

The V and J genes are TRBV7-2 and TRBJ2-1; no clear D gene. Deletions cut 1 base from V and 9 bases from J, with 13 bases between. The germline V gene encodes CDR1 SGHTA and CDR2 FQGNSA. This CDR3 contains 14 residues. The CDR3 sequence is CASSLGARSGEQFF. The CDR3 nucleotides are TGTGCCAGCAGCTTAGGGGCCCGATCGGGTGAGCAGTTCTTC.

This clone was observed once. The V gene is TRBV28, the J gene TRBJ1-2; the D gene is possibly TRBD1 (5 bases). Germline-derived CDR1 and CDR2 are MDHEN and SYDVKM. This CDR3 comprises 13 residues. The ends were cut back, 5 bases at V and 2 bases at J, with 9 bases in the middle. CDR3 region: CASSPAGNYGYTF. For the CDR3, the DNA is TGTGCCAGCAGTCCGGCAGGGAACTATGGCTACACCTTC.

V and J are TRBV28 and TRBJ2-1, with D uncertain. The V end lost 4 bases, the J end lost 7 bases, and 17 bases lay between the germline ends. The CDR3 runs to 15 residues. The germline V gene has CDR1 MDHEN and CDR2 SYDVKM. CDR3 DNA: TGTGCCAGCAGTTCAAGTAATTTGCGTTGGAATGAGCAGTTCTTC. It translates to CASSSSNLRWNEQFF.

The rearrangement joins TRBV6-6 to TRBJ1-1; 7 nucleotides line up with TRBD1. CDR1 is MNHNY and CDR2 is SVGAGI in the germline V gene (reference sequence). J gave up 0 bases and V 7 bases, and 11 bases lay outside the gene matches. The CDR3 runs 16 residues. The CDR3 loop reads CASIKDRAGMNTEAFF. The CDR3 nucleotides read TGTGCCAGCATCAAAGACAGGGCCGGCATGAACACTGAAGCTTTCTTT.

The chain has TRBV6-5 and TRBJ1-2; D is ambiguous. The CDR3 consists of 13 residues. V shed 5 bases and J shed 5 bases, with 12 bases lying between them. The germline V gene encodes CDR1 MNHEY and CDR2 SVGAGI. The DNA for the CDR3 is TGTGCCAGCAGTAAGCGGGCCGCATATGGCTACACCTTC. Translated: CASSKRAAYGYTF.

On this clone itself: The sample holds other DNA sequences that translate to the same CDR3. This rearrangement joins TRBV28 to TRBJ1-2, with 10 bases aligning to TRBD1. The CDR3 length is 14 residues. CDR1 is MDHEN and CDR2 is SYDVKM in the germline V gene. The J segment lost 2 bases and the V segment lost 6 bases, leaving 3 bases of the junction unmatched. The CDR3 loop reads CASRTGGANYGYTF. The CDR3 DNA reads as TGTGCCAGCAGGACAGGGGGCGCGAACTATGGCTACACCTTC.

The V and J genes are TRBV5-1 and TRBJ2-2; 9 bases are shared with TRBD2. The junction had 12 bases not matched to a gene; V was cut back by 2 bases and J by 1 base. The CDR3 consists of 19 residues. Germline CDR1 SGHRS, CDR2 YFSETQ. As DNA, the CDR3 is TGCGCCAGCAGCTTATCAAGAGGTAGCGGGAGCCTGAACACCGGGGAGCTGTTTTTT. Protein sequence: CASSLSRGSGSLNTGELFF.

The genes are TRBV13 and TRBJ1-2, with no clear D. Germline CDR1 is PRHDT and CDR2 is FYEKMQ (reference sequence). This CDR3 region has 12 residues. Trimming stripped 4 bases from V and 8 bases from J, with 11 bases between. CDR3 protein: CASSSIQRGYTF. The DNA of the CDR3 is TGTGCCAGCAGCTCGATCCAACGGGGCTACACCTTC.

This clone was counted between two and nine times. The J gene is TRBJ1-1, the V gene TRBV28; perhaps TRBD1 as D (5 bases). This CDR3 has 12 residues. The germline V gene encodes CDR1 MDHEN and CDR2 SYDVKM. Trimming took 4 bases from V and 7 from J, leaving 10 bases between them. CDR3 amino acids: CASSWIQGEAFF. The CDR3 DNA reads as TGTGCCAGCAGTTGGATCCAGGGTGAAGCTTTCTTT.

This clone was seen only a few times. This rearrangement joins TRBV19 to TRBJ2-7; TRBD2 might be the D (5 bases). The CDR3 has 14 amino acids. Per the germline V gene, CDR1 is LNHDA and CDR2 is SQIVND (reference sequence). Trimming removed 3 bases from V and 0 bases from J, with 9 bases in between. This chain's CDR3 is CASSIWRSSYEQYF. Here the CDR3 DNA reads TGTGCCAGTAGTATTTGGAGGAGCTCCTACGAGCAGTACTTC.

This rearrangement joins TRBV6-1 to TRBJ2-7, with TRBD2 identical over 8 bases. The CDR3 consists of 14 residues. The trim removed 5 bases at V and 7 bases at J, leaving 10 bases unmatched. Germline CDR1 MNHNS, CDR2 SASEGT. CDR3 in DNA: TGTGCCAGCAGTACCGGGACTAGGCCCCAGGAGCAGTACTTC. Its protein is CASSTGTRPQEQYF.

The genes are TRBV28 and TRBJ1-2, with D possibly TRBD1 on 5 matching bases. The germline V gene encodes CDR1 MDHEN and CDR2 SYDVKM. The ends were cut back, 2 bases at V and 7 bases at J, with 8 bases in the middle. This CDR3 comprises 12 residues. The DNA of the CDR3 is TGTGCCAGCAGTTTAAGTCAGGGTGGCTACACCTTC. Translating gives CASSLSQGGYTF.

The CDR3 region has the DNA TGTGCCAGCAGTCCTAACCTTCGCACAGATACGCAGTATTTT. Translating it yields CASSPNLRTDTQYF. The rearrangement uses TRBV27 and TRBJ2-3; no definite D call. The CDR3 totals 14 residues. With 5 bases removed from V and 1 base from J, the gap between germline ends came to 10 bases. Germline values: CDR1 MNHEY, CDR2 SMNVEV (reference sequence).

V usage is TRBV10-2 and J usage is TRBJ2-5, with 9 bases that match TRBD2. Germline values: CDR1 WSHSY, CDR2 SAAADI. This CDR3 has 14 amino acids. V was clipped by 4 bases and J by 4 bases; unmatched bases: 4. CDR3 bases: TGCGCCAGCAGTGCAGGGACTAGCAGAGAGACCCAGTACTTC. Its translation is CASSAGTSRETQYF.

CDR3 in amino acids: CSVEPQGAHGSTSYEQYF. The CDR3 nucleotides are TGCAGCGTTGAACCCCAAGGGGCTCACGGGAGTACTTCCTACGAGCAGTACTTC. The rearrangement joins TRBV29-1 to TRBJ2-7, with a tentative D call TRBD2 (6 bases). This CDR3 is 18 amino acids long. V lost 2 bases and J lost 1, with 24 bases in between. CDR1 and CDR2 from the germline V gene are SQVTM and ANQGSEA.

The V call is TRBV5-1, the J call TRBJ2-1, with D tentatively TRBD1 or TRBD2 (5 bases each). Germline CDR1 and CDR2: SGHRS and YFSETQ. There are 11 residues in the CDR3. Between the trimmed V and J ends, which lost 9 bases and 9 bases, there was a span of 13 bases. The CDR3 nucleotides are TGCGCCACCAGGGAAGGGAGTGAGCAGTTCTTC. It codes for CATREGSEQFF.

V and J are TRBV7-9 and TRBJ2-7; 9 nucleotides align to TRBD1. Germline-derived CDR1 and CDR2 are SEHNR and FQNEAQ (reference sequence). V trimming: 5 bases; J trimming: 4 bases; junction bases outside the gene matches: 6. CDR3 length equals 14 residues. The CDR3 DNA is TGTGCCAGCAGCCGGACAGGGGATGCTTACGAGCAGTACTTC. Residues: CASSRTGDAYEQYF.

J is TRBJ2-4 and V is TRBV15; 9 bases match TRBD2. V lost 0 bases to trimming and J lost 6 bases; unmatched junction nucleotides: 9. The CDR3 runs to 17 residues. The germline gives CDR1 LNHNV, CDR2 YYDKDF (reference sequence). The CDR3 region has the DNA TGTGCCACCAGCAGAGATTGGGGAGCGGGAGGAGGAAACATTCAGTACTTC. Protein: CATSRDWGAGGGNIQYF.

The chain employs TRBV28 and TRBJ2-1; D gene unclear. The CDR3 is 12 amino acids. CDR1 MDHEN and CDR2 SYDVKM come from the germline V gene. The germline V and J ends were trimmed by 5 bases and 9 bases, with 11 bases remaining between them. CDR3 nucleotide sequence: TGTGCCAGCAGTGACCCTCCCGTTGAGCAGTTCTTC. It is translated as CASSDPPVEQFF.

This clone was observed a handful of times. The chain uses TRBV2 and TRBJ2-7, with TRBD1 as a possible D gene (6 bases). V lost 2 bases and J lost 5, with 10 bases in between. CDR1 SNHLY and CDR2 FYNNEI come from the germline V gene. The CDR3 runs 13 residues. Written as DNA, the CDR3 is TGTGCCAGCAGTGAACAGGGGTTGAACGAGCAGTACTTC. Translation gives CASSEQGLNEQYF.